The T cell receptor (beta chain) described here comes from a study of identical twins (dated by TCRdb to the mid-2010s). A note on the overall study: To test whether fetal clonotypes persist, the study used deep sequencing on TCR alpha and beta repertoires from monozygotic twins, unrelated adults of various ages, and cord blood. To rule out contamination, the twin experiments were replicated at different times with different library preparation protocols. On the study overall, not on this receptor specifically: Compared with coincidental sharing between unrelated individuals, an excess of low generation-probability sequences was observed among out-of-frame TCR alpha sequences shared between twins. Excess twin sharing in beta out-of-frame sequences was weaker because fewer shared sequences lowered the signal-to-noise ratio. Fewer insertions were carried by abundant cord blood beta clonotypes; a weaker similar trend was observed in young adult naive repertoires, while no such trend was observed in memory repertoires. In monozygotic twins, recombination models systematically underestimated out-of-frame TCR alpha sharing, but the models matched the sharing seen between unrelated individuals. Because the same donors could not be followed over many years, the conclusions depended on cross-sectional statistical analysis. Invariant T cells such as MAIT and iNKT could partly confound zero-insertion analyses, although diverse VJ usage argued against such confounding for most clonotypes.

From V the trimming removes 6 bases and from J it removes 2 bases, while the gene matches leave 3 bases of the junction unaccounted for. For CDR1 and CDR2, the germline V gene lists SQVTM and ANQGSEA. Spanning cysteine to phenylalanine, the CDR3 consists of 13 amino acids. The sequence is cut down to CDR3 DNA, 39 bases in frame from base 1. Every donor was a healthy Caucasian. The study also sequenced three unrelated non-twin adults: a male aged 18 to 30, a male aged 50 to 60 and a female aged 50 to 60. Miltenyi CD45RO+ enrichment and human naive T-cell isolation kits were used to isolate memory (CD45RO+) and naive T cells from PBMC. Libraries came from 5' RACE. The instrument was an Illumina HiSeq 2000. Template switching introduced a universal primer binding site; the final cDNA contained a unique molecular identifier, enabling accurate counting of TCR cDNA molecules. First-strand cDNA for TCR alpha and beta chains was synthesized from specific primers in the conserved constant-segment region. To control for contamination, every cDNA library was double barcoded, receiving both a SMART-Mk sample barcode and Illumina barcodes. TruSeq adapter sequences along with Illumina sample barcodes were introduced in two successive PCR steps. TCR alpha and beta cDNA libraries were sequenced on the Illumina HiSeq platform with custom primers. The published analysis was carried out like this. Raw reads were processed with MiGEC to extract unique molecular identifiers, and MiXCR was used to determine CDR3 positions. For each individual, recombination models were inferred using an EM algorithm with the repgenHMM and IGoR tools. The tcR package in R was used for shared clonotype analysis, with sharing normalized by the product of cloneset sizes. Out-of-frame nonproductive sequences were analyzed to study raw recombination free of thymic and clonal selection effects. Starting from the raw public reads, TCRdb applied fastp trimming at Q25, assembled clones with MiXCR and retained in-frame beta chains. Rows matching on CDR3 protein sequence are summarized as one entry with the most common DNA and genes. The V and J calls here are based on TCRdb, not the publication. The table for this sample lists around 670,000 distinct CDR3 sequences; around 6% of them were counted only once. The ten largest clones capture about 1.8% of the sample.

This clonotype was counted at least ten times. No antigen is known for it. No qualities accompany the bases; no much larger clone lies one base away. The V and J genes are TRBV29-1 and TRBJ2-1, with 8 middle bases fitting TRBD2. The sequenced sample was naive T cells sorted from blood. This specimen's cell subset or site label, interpreted: cells isolated with a human naive T-cell isolation kit. This receptor was taken from a man between 18 and 35 years old in good health. CDR3 sequence: CSVAGEAYNEQFF. The nucleotide sequence reads as follows: TGCAGCGTAGCGGGAGAGGCCTACAATGAGCAGTTCTTC.